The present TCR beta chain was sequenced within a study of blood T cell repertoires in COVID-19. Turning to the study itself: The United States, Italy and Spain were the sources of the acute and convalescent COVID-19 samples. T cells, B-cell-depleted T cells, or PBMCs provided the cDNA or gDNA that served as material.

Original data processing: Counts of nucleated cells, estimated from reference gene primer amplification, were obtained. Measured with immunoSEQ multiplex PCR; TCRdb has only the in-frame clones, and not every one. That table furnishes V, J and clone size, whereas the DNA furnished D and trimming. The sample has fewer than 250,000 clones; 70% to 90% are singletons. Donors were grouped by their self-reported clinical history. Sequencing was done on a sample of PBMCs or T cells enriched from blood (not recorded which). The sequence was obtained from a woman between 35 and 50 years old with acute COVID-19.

CDR3: CASRTDSDTQYF. Written as DNA, the CDR3 is TGTGCCAGCAGGACCGACTCGGATACGCAGTATTTT. The V call is TRBV27, the J call TRBJ2-3; D unresolved. Trimming stripped 6 bases from V and 6 bases from J, with 10 bases between. CDR1 MNHEY and CDR2 SMNVEV come from the germline V gene (reference sequence). This CDR3 has 12 residues.